These 9 T cell receptor beta chains came from one sample sequenced in a study of metastatic and nonmetastatic thyroid tumors. Thyroid surgery was performed in patients who had received no treatment beforehand. TCRdb re-analyzed the PCR reads through MiXCR. The sample yields some 15,000 clones, about 3.5% seen once. Sequencing input: tumor tissue. The receptors come from a female donor with papillary thyroid cancer or a benign thyroid nodule (not recorded which). Some clones in this sample may be carry-over from other donors' samples.

V usage is TRBV20-1 and J usage is TRBJ1-5; 8 nucleotides agree with TRBD1. The V gene's germline CDR1 is DFQATT and CDR2 SNEGSKA (reference sequence). Germline trimming cut 7 bases from V and 0 bases from J; bases unmatched to any gene: 2. This CDR3 comprises 13 residues. CDR3 loop: CSGTGGSNQPQHF. The CDR3, as DNA: TGCAGTGGCACAGGGGGTAGCAATCAGCCCCAGCATTTT.

This chain joins TRBV28 and TRBJ2-7; TRBD2 matches at 8 bases. The junction had 16 bases not matched to a gene; V was cut back by 5 bases and J by 7 bases. Germline CDR1 reads MDHEN; CDR2 reads SYDVKM. The CDR3 is 16 amino acids. The CDR3 region is CASSPLPGREVREQYF. The CDR3 nucleotides are TGTGCCAGCAGTCCCCTTCCCGGGAGGGAGGTTCGGGAGCAGTACTTC.

This clone was detected ten times or more. Other DNA sequences in the sample encode the same CDR3. The rearrangement uses TRBV18 and TRBJ1-5; 7 bases are shared with TRBD1. J was trimmed by 1 base and V by 1 base; bases with no gene match: 7. The CDR3 has 17 residues. Germline V lookup: CDR1 KGHSH, CDR2 LQKENI. This CDR3 reads CASSPHPGQPSNQPQHF. CDR3 DNA sequence: TGTGCCAGCTCACCACATCCGGGACAGCCAAGCAATCAGCCCCAGCATTTT.

This sequence joins TRBV7-8 and TRBJ1-2, with 10 bases lining up with TRBD1. The CDR3 is 18 amino acids. Per the germline V gene, CDR1 is SGHVS and CDR2 is FQNEAQ. Losses at the gene ends were 0 bases for V and 4 bases for J; bases not matched to a gene: 11. The CDR3 region is CASSLAIGQGVFSYGYTF. CDR3 nucleotide sequence: TGTGCCAGCAGCTTAGCGATAGGACAGGGGGTTTTTAGCTATGGCTACACCTTC.

This rearrangement joins TRBV20-1 to TRBJ2-7; perhaps TRBD1 as D (5 bases). Trimming took 5 bases from V and 12 from J, leaving 17 bases between them. The length of the CDR3 is 11 residues. The germline gives CDR1 DFQATT, CDR2 SNEGSKA (reference sequence). The CDR3 nucleotides read TGCAGTGCTCCAGGGCCGACGAGGCGGTACTTC. Residues: CSAPGPTRRYF.

This sequence joins TRBV12-3 or TRBV12-4 and TRBJ2-1; 11 bases align to TRBD2. The CDR3 runs to 15 residues. V gave up 7 bases and J gave up 3 bases; unmatched junction bases: 5. The CDR3 sequence is CASTFSGRGYNEQFF. CDR3 sequence (DNA): TGTGCCAGCACCTTTAGCGGGAGGGGCTACAATGAGCAGTTCTTC.

This clone was observed a handful of times. V and J are TRBV6-1 and TRBJ2-7, with a weak D call TRBD1 (6 bases). Germline V gene sequence: CDR1 MNHNS, CDR2 SASEGT. The CDR3 is 14 residues long. Between the trimmed V and J ends, which lost 9 bases and 2 bases, there was a span of 17 bases. The CDR3 DNA reads TGTGCCAGTCAAATAGAGACAGGTCCCTACGAGCAGTACTTC. The encoded protein is CASQIETGPYEQYF.

About this clone: Other DNA sequences within the sample encode an identical CDR3. This rearrangement joins TRBV28 to TRBJ2-7, with 10 nucleotides matching TRBD1. The junction had 15 bases not matched to a gene; V was cut back by 8 bases and J by 11 bases. The CDR3 extends over 14 amino acids. Germline V gives CDR1 MDHEN, CDR2 SYDVKM. DNA for the CDR3: TGTGCCAGCGCGTTCCGGGACAGGGGCCAAGAGGAGTACTTC. Amino acids: CASAFRDRGQEEYF.

This clone qualifies as medium-sized. V usage is TRBV5-6 and J usage is TRBJ1-6; D may be TRBD1 (5 bases). V dropped 1 base and J dropped 4 bases, with 9 bases sitting between them. This CDR3 has 15 amino acids. CDR1 and CDR2 from the germline V gene are SGHDT and YYEEEE. The CDR3 loop reads CASSLIGGYNSPLHF. CDR3 nucleotides: TGTGCCAGCAGCTTGATCGGGGGGTATAATTCACCCCTCCACTTT.